This TCR beta chain was recorded in a study of cytomegalovirus exposure and HLA in healthy donors. Turning to the study itself: Most genotyped donors, 75% to 85% of about 400, had Caucasian-associated genetic ancestry. Findings and limits, study-wide: While the bulk of TCR sequences proved rare, some public TCRs turned up in many donors.

About this clone itself: Antigen unknown.

Unrecorded immune exposure was likely among donors, who were nominally healthy when sampled. Trimming removed 5 bases at V and 0 bases at J, with 15 bases between. CDR3 length: 17 amino acids. CDR1 and CDR2 from the germline V gene are SGDLS and YYNGEE. The PCR made use of 60 Vbeta and 13 Jbeta primers. Original methodology: About 12 million of the 75 million to 95 million unique TCR beta chains counted in a later analysis were shared. TCRdb's table, derived via immunoSEQ multiplex PCR, lists solely in-frame clones and lacks some. V and J calls and clone size follow that table, whereas D and trimming were derived from the DNA. Here the sample spans under 100,000 clones, just under 70% being singletons.

The material sequenced was PBMCs. This TCR derives from a woman aged 45-59 years in good health and CMV-seropositive. V and J are TRBV9 and TRBJ2-6; D possibly corresponds to TRBD1 (6 bases). CDR3 loop: CASRGAPTVSGANVLTF. In DNA form, the CDR3 reads TGTGCCAGCAGGGGGGCACCGACAGTCTCTGGGGCCAACGTCCTGACTTTC.